These 23 T cell receptor beta chains were sequenced from one sample in a study of control samples from healthy donors and cancer patients. TCRdb's copy holds only in-frame clones and misses some; the assay was immunoSEQ multiplex PCR. The sample has around 84,000 clones, roughly 88% seen once. Sequencing input: PBMCs. Every receptor here comes from a man aged 55-75 years with head and neck cancer.

V is TRBV18 and J is TRBJ1-5; no clear D gene. V lost 6 bases and J lost 6, with 12 bases in between. This CDR3 is built from 13 residues. From germline, CDR1 is KGHSH and CDR2 LQKENI. CDR3: CASSTEIGQPQHF. CDR3 DNA sequence: TGTGCCAGCTCGACCGAGATTGGTCAGCCCCAGCATTTT. The whole variable domain, filled in from reference TRBV18 and TRBJ1-5, reads NAGVMQNPRHLVRRRGQEARLRCSPMKGHSHVYWYRQLPEEGLKFMVYLQKENIIDESGMPKERFSAEFPKEGPSILRIQQVVRGDSAAYFCASSTEIGQPQHFGDGTRLSIL.

The chain recombines TRBV5-5 with TRBJ2-3, with D possibly matching TRBD1 (5 bases). Germline CDR1 and CDR2: SGHKS and YYEKEE (reference sequence). The CDR3 is 15 residues long. Trimming stripped 3 bases from V and 5 bases from J, with 16 bases between. CDR3 sequence (DNA): TGTGCCAGCAGCTGGACGGTGGGGCTTGGAGATACGCAGTATTTT. It yields the protein CASSWTVGLGDTQYF. Complete variable domain (other parts from reference TRBV5-5 and TRBJ2-3): DAGVTQSPTHLIKTRGQQVTLRCSPISGHKSVSWYQQVLGQGPQFIFQYYEKEERGRGNFPDRFSARQFPNYSSELNVNALLLGDSALYLCASSWTVGLGDTQYFGPGTRLTVL.

This chain joins TRBV10-3 and TRBJ2-3, with 7 bases aligning to TRBD1. V lost 5 bases to trimming and J lost 4 bases; unmatched junction nucleotides: 3. The CDR3 runs to 13 residues. CDR1 is ENHRY and CDR2 is SYGVKD in the germline V gene. The CDR3 DNA follows: TGTGCCATCAGTTTCCAGGGGGCAGATACGCAGTATTTT. Translating it yields CAISFQGADTQYF.

The genes are TRBV28 and TRBJ2-5; D is possibly TRBD1 (7 bases). The CDR3 is 13 amino acids. Trimming removed 8 bases at V and 2 bases at J, with 12 bases between. Germline V gene lookup returns CDR1 MDHEN and CDR2 SYDVKM. CDR3 DNA: TGTGCCAGCCAGGGGGGCGGGCAAGAGACCCAGTACTTC. Encoded protein: CASQGGGQETQYF.

The rearrangement joins TRBV19 to TRBJ1-1; weak D call: TRBD1 (5 bases). This CDR3 has 13 residues. Germline loops: CDR1 LNHDA, CDR2 SQIVND (reference sequence). V was pared by 3 bases and J by 11 bases, with 16 bases between. CDR3 coding DNA: TGTGCCAGTAGTATTGATCCGACGTCAGGGGCTTTCTTT. The encoded protein is CASSIDPTSGAFF. The full variable domain, completed using reference TRBV19 and TRBJ1-1, is DGGITQSPKYLFRKEGQNVTLSCEQNLNHDAMYWYRQDPGQGLRLIYYSQIVNDFQKGDIAEGYSVSREKKESFPLTVTSAQKNPTAFYLCASSIDPTSGAFFGQGTRLTVV.

The chain links TRBV27 to TRBJ2-3; D not resolved. The CDR3 totals 14 residues. Germline V CDR1 and CDR2: MNHEY, SMNVEV (reference sequence). V shed 6 bases and J shed 0 bases, with 10 bases lying between them. CDR3 amino acids: CASRVGSSTDTQYF. The CDR3 DNA follows: TGTGCCAGCAGGGTGGGCTCTAGCACAGATACGCAGTATTTT.

The rearrangement joins TRBV3-1 (or the pseudogene TRBV3-2) to TRBJ1-3; D remains unclear. Germline assignment: CDR1 LGHDT and CDR2 YNNKEL (reference sequence). The length of the CDR3 is 15 residues. With 0 bases removed from V and 2 bases from J, the gap between germline ends came to 8 bases. CDR3 nucleotide sequence: TGTGCCAGCAGCCAAGATTTGGGGACTGGAAACACCATATATTTT. Protein: CASSQDLGTGNTIYF.

V usage is TRBV7-9 and J usage is TRBJ2-2, with D possibly matching TRBD1 (6 bases). The CDR3 is 14 residues long. The V end lost 8 bases, the J end lost 4 bases, and 14 bases lay between the germline ends. Germline V gene sequence: CDR1 SEHNR, CDR2 FQNEAQ (reference sequence). CDR3 nucleotide sequence: TGTGCCAGCTCATGGGGGCGAAGCACCGGGGAGCTGTTTTTT. This gives the protein CASSWGRSTGELFF.

The rearrangement uses TRBV6-5 and TRBJ2-2, with D possibly TRBD2 on 6 matching bases. Germline V gene sequence: CDR1 MNHEY, CDR2 SVGAGI. The CDR3 runs 16 residues. Deletions cut 1 base from V and 3 bases from J, with 12 bases between. CDR3 DNA sequence: TGTGCCAGCAGTTACTACCTTGGGACTTACACCGGGGAGCTGTTTTTT. Protein product: CASSYYLGTYTGELFF.

The rearrangement uses TRBV27 and TRBJ2-2; D could derive from TRBD1 or TRBD2 (7 bases each). V gave up 7 bases and J gave up 0 bases, with 15 bases separating them. Germline V lookup: CDR1 MNHEY, CDR2 SMNVEV (reference sequence). This CDR3 is built from 16 residues. The CDR3 reads CASKATGTTNTGELFF. The CDR3 region has the DNA TGTGCCAGCAAGGCGACAGGGACTACGAACACCGGGGAGCTGTTTTTT.

This chain joins TRBV12-3 or TRBV12-4 and TRBJ1-1; D uncertain. The germline V and J ends were trimmed by 5 bases and 10 bases, with 17 bases remaining between them. CDR3 length equals 13 residues. CDR3 coding DNA: TGTGCCAGCAGTGCCCCGGAGCTTCGTCGAGCTTTCTTT. Its protein product is CASSAPELRRAFF.

The chain links TRBV10-1 to TRBJ1-4; perhaps TRBD1 as D (6 bases). This CDR3 spans 14 amino acids. V dropped 6 bases and J dropped 6 bases, with 14 bases sitting between them. The germline CDR1 and CDR2 sequences are WNHNN and SYGVQD (reference sequence). CDR3 loop: CASRSTGQDEKLFF. In nucleotides, the CDR3 is TGCGCCAGCAGATCTACGGGACAAGATGAAAAACTGTTTTTT.

This sequence joins TRBV4-1 and TRBJ1-5, with 9 bases fitting TRBD1. Trimming removed 2 bases from V and 2 bases from J; junction bases left unmatched: 4. Germline CDR1 MGHRA, CDR2 YSYEKL. There are 16 residues in the CDR3. The CDR3 DNA sequence: TGCGCCAGCAGCCAAACGGGACAGGGTGGCAATCAGCCCCAGCATTTT. Amino acid sequence: CASSQTGQGGNQPQHF.

The CDR3, as DNA: TGTGCCAGCAGCTCCCCTAACATCCATGAGCAGTTCTTC. Translated, it gives CASSSPNIHEQFF. J is TRBJ2-1 and V is TRBV7-9; D unresolved. The CDR3 covers 13 residues. The germline gives CDR1 SEHNR, CDR2 FQNEAQ (reference sequence). V lost 4 bases, J lost 8 bases, and 12 bases lay in between.

This chain connects TRBV5-4 to TRBJ1-1, with unresolved D. The CDR3 consists of 11 residues. Trimming stripped 2 bases from V and 11 bases from J, with 10 bases between. The germline CDR1 and CDR2 sequences are SGHNT and YYREEE (reference sequence). The DNA of the CDR3 is TGTGCCAGCAGCTTAGGTTCTCGGGCTTTCTTT. It yields the protein CASSLGSRAFF.

The chain employs TRBV10-3 and TRBJ1-2; TRBD1 matches at 10 bases. CDR1 ENHRY and CDR2 SYGVKD come from the germline V gene. J gave up 1 base and V 1 base, and 6 bases lay outside the gene matches. CDR3 length: 17 amino acids. The CDR3 sequence is CAISELGQGPVNYGYTF. In DNA, the CDR3 is TGTGCCATCAGTGAGTTGGGACAGGGGCCGGTTAACTATGGCTACACCTTC.

V gene TRBV9 combines with J gene TRBJ1-5; unclear D gene. Germline CDR1 SGDLS, CDR2 YYNGEE. The ends were cut back, 4 bases at V and 4 bases at J, with 12 bases in the middle. There are 14 residues in the CDR3. The CDR3 DNA reads TGTGCCAGCAGCTGGGGAGAAGAAAATCAGCCCCAGCATTTT. Encoded protein: CASSWGEENQPQHF.

This clone was seen more than once but under ten times. The J gene is TRBJ1-1, the V gene TRBV12-5; D gene uncertain. Germline loops: CDR1 LGHNT, CDR2 FRNRAP. Trimming shortened V by 6 bases and J by 3 bases, and 11 bases separated the two germline ends. The CDR3 sequence is 13 residues long. CDR3 bases: TGTGCTAGTGGCCCTACAGAACACACTGAAGCTTTCTTT. This translates into CASGPTEHTEAFF.

Only one count was recorded for this clone. The chain uses TRBV3-1 (or the pseudogene TRBV3-2) and TRBJ2-1; D not certain. The germline V gene has CDR1 LGHDT and CDR2 YNNKEL (reference sequence). V lost 1 base to trimming and J lost 2 bases, with 9 bases between them. The CDR3 covers 15 residues. The CDR3 loop is CASSQGVFTYNEQFF. The CDR3 DNA sequence: TGTGCCAGCAGCCAAGGGGTCTTCACCTACAATGAGCAGTTCTTC.

The gene calls are TRBV5-4 and TRBJ2-7; possible D gene TRBD2, 6 bases. The CDR3 covers 14 residues. Trimming shortened V by 3 bases and J by 4 bases, and 14 bases separated the two germline ends. Germline V CDR1 and CDR2: SGHNT, YYREEE (reference sequence). DNA of the CDR3: TGTGCCAGCAGCTCCGGGACTGCCCCATACGAGCAGTACTTC. Amino acid sequence: CASSSGTAPYEQYF.

This chain joins TRBV24-1 and TRBJ2-7; TRBD2 matches 7 bases. Per the germline V gene, CDR1 is KGHDR and CDR2 is SFDVKD. This CDR3 contains 15 residues. Losses at the gene ends were 3 bases for V and 7 bases for J; bases not matched to a gene: 11. CDR3 amino acids: CATSDNTSGRREQYF. CDR3 DNA sequence: TGTGCCACCAGTGATAACACCTCCGGGAGGAGAGAGCAGTACTTC.

As DNA, the CDR3 is TGCGCCAGCAGCCATATGACAGGTCCCGGCACAGATACGCAGTATTTT. Translating gives CASSHMTGPGTDTQYF. The chain has TRBV5-1 and TRBJ2-3; possibly TRBD1 for D (6 bases). The CDR3 runs 16 residues. V was clipped by 4 bases and J by 1 base, with 16 bases between them. The germline CDR1 and CDR2 sequences are SGHRS and YFSETQ.

This rearrangement joins TRBV6-5 to TRBJ1-5, with TRBD1 as a possible D gene (5 bases). The germline V and J ends were trimmed by 2 bases and 6 bases, with 11 bases remaining between them. The germline V gene has CDR1 MNHEY and CDR2 SVGAGI. This CDR3 spans 14 amino acids. The CDR3 is CASSYGSGTQPQHF. In DNA, the CDR3 is TGTGCCAGCAGTTACGGTTCAGGGACTCAGCCCCAGCATTTT.